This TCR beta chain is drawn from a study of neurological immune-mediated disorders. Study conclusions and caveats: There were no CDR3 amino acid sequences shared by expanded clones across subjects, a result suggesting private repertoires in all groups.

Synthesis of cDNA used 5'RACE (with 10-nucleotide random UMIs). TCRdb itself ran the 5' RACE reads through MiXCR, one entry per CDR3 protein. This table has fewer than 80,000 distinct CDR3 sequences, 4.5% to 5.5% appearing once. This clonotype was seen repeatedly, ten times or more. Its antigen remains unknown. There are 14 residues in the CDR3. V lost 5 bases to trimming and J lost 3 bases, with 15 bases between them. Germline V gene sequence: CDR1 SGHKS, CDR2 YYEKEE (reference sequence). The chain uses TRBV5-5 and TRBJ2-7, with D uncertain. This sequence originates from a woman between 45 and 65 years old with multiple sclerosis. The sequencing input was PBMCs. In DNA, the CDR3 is TGTGCCAGCAGTTTAGAGTACGGCGTCTACGAGCAGTACGTC. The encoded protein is CASSLEYGVYEQYV.